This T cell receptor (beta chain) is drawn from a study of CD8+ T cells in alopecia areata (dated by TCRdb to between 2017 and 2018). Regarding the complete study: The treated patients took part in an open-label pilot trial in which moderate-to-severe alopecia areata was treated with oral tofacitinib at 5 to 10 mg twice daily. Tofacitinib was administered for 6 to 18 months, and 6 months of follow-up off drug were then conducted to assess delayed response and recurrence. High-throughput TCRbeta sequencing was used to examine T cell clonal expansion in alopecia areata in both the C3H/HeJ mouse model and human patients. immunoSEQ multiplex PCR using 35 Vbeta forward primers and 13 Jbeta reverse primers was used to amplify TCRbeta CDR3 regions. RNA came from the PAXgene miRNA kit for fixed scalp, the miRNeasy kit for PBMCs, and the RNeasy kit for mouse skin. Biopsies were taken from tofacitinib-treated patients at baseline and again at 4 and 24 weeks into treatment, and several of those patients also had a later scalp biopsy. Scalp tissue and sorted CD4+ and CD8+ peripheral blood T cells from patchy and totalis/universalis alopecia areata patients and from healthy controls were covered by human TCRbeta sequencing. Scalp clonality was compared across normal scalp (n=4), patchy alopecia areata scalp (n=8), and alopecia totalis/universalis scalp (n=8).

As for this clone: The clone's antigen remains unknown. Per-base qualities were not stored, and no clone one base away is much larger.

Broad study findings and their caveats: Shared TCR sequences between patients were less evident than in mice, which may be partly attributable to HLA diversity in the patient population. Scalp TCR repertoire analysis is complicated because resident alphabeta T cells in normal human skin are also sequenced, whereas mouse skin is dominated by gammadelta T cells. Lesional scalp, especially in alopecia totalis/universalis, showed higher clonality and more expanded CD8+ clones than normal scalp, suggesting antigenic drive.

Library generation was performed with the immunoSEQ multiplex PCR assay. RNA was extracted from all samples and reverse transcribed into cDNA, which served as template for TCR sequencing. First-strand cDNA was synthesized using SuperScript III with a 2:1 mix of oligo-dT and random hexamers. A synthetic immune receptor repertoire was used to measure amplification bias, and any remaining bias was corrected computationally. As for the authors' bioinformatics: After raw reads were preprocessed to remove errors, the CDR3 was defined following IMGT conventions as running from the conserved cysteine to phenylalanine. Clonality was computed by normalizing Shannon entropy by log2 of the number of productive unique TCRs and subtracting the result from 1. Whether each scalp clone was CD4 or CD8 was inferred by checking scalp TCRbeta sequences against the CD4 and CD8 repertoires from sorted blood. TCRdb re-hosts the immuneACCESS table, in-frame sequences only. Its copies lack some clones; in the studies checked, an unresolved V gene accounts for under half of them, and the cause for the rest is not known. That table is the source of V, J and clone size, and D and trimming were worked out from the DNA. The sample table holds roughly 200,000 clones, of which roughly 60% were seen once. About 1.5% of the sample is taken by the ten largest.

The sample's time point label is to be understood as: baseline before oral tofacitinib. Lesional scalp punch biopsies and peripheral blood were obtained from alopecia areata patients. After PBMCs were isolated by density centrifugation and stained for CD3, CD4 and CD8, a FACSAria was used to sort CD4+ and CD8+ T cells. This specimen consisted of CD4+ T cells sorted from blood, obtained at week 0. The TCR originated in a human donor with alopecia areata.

In nucleotides, the sequence is TGTGCCAGCAGCCCACAGGGAACTAGCACAGATACGCAGTATTTT. Its protein is CASSPQGTSTDTQYF. Recombination linked TRBV7-8 to TRBJ2-3; TRBD1 is a weak D gene call, 6 bases matching. The germline V gene encodes CDR1 SGHVS and CDR2 FQNEAQ. Inclusive of the bounding cysteine and phenylalanine, the CDR3 is 15 residues long. Only CDR3 DNA is held: 45 bases, read in frame from base 1. V is cut by 5 bases and J by 0 bases, and the space between the germline ends is 12 bases.